Following are 28 T cell receptor beta chains from one sample sequenced in a study of graft-versus-host responses after intestinal transplantation. These receptors have no known antigen. Data came from immunoSEQ multiplex PCR; TCRdb stores just in-frame clones and leaves some out. The data hold approximately 80,000 clones, with approximately 88% observed a single time. The specimen was unstimulated CD4+ T cells sorted from spleen or lymph node cells, collected before intestinal transplant. These receptors came from a human donor who received an intestinal transplant.

This clone has just a few counts. The chain uses TRBV5-1 and TRBJ2-1, with D hard to call. CDR3 length: 15 residues. Trimming left V 0 bases short and J 3 bases short, with 10 bases between. Germline assignment: CDR1 SGHRS and CDR2 YFSETQ. The CDR3 reads CASSLDEVYYNEQFF. The CDR3 bases are TGCGCCAGCAGCTTGGACGAGGTCTACTACAATGAGCAGTTCTTC.

The V gene is TRBV5-1, the J gene TRBJ2-3; the D gene is possibly TRBD1 (6 bases). Looked up from germline, CDR1 is SGHRS and CDR2 is YFSETQ. The CDR3 spans 13 residues. V lost 3 bases and J 5 bases, leaving 10 bases between the germline ends. This CDR3 reads CASSSPDRDTQYF. The CDR3 coding sequence is TGCGCCAGCAGCTCCCCGGACAGAGATACGCAGTATTTT. The variable domain in full, with the rest retrieved from reference TRBV5-1 and TRBJ2-3, is KAGVTQTPRYLIKTRGQQVTLSCSPISGHRSVSWYQQTPGQGLQFLFEYFSETQRNKGNFPGRFSGRQFSNSRSEMNVSTLELGDSALYLCASSSPDRDTQYFGPGTRLTVL.

The rearrangement joins TRBV2 to TRBJ2-7; D remains unclear. The CDR3 totals 13 residues. Per germline, CDR1 SNHLY and CDR2 FYNNEI. V was pared by 6 bases and J by 6 bases, with 15 bases between. The CDR3 loop reads CASSPEVVGEQYF. The CDR3, as DNA: TGTGCCAGCAGCCCTGAGGTAGTCGGCGAGCAGTACTTC.

The rearrangement links TRBV25-1 to TRBJ2-1; 8 bases align to TRBD1. The germline CDR1 and CDR2 sequences are MGHDK and SYGVNS. The CDR3 spans 15 residues. V lost 7 bases and J lost 5; bases outside the gene matches: 10. The CDR3 DNA is TGTGCCAGCAATCATCCGACAGGGGCCCACAATGAGCAGTTCTTC. It is translated as CASNHPTGAHNEQFF.

The genes are TRBV6-5 and TRBJ2-7, with TRBD1 matching 9 bases. Per the germline V gene, CDR1 is MNHEY and CDR2 is SVGAGI. V lost 6 bases, J lost 5 bases, and 8 bases stayed unmatched. This CDR3 comprises 14 residues. Here the CDR3 reads CASRPGTGKNEQYF. DNA of the CDR3: TGTGCCAGCAGACCCGGGACAGGGAAAAACGAGCAGTACTTC.

This chain connects TRBV2 to TRBJ2-4; a possible D gene is TRBD1 (5 bases). This CDR3 is built from 11 residues. Trimming shortened V by 8 bases and J by 7 bases, and 9 bases separated the two germline ends. Germline CDR1 SNHLY, CDR2 FYNNEI. The CDR3 protein is CASVRQNIQYF. Here the CDR3 DNA reads TGTGCCAGCGTAAGACAGAACATTCAGTACTTC. The full variable domain, in which reference TRBV2 and TRBJ2-4 provide the parts outside the CDR3, is EPEVTQTPSHQVTQMGQEVILRCVPISNHLYFYWYRQILGQKVEFLVSFYNNEISEKSEIFDDQFSVERPDGSNFTLKIRSTKLEDSAMYFCASVRQNIQYFGAGTRLSVL.

The genes are TRBV9 and TRBJ1-6; a weak D match, TRBD1 (5 bases). The CDR3 spans 19 residues. Germline loops: CDR1 SGDLS, CDR2 YYNGEE. Trimming stripped 3 bases from V and 6 bases from J, with 25 bases between. CDR3 region: CASSASLGSGRATNSPLHF. The CDR3 DNA sequence: TGTGCCAGCAGCGCCTCTTTGGGCTCCGGCAGGGCTACTAATTCACCCCTCCACTTT.

This chain's CDR3 is CASSLSPGANTEAFF. CDR3 in DNA: TGTGCCAGCAGCTTATCCCCAGGGGCCAACACTGAAGCTTTCTTT. J is TRBJ1-1 and V is TRBV7-3; a weak D match, TRBD1 (6 bases). Germline CDR1 SGHTA, CDR2 FQGTGA. V was clipped by 2 bases and J by 2 bases, with 12 bases between them. The CDR3 is 15 amino acids.

The genes are TRBV7-2 and TRBJ1-4; no reliable D call. This CDR3 is built from 14 residues. Looked up from germline, CDR1 is SGHTA and CDR2 is FQGNSA. Between the trimmed V and J ends, which lost 5 bases and 6 bases, there was a span of 13 bases. This chain's CDR3 is CASSLPGIYEKLFF. The CDR3 DNA is TGTGCCAGCAGCCTGCCCGGGATTTATGAAAAACTGTTTTTT.

The chain uses TRBV30 and TRBJ1-2, with 7 bases lining up with TRBD1. This CDR3 is built from 13 residues. V shed 0 bases, J shed 6 bases, and the junction held 4 bases outside the gene matches. Germline CDR1 GTSNPN, CDR2 SVGIG (reference sequence). CDR3 region: CAWSVQGRDGYTF. The CDR3 DNA sequence: TGTGCCTGGAGTGTACAGGGGAGAGATGGCTACACCTTC.

V and J are TRBV28 and TRBJ1-5; D perhaps matches TRBD1 (5 bases). Trimming shortened V by 2 bases and J by 4 bases, and 9 bases separated the two germline ends. CDR3 length: 14 residues. From germline, CDR1 is MDHEN and CDR2 SYDVKM. The CDR3 spells CASSLGGWNQPQHF. The CDR3 region has the DNA TGTGCCAGCAGTTTAGGGGGGTGGAATCAGCCCCAGCATTTT.

V is TRBV10-3 and J is TRBJ2-5; possible D gene TRBD1, 5 bases. This CDR3 has 13 residues. Deletions cut 4 bases from V and 5 bases from J, with 11 bases between. Germline lookup yields CDR1 ENHRY and CDR2 SYGVKD. The CDR3 loop is CAISGSGLETQYF. The CDR3 DNA reads as TGTGCCATCAGTGGTTCAGGGTTGGAGACCCAGTACTTC.

The rearrangement uses TRBV7-2 and TRBJ1-2, with 10 bases fitting TRBD1. Germline-derived CDR1 and CDR2 are SGHTA and FQGNSA. The CDR3 consists of 15 residues. The junction had 6 bases not matched to a gene; V was cut back by 5 bases and J by 3 bases. CDR3 DNA sequence: TGTGCCAGCAGCCCGGGACAGGGGCTTGACTATGGCTACACCTTC. It specifies CASSPGQGLDYGYTF. The complete variable domain, with remaining parts taken from reference TRBV7-2 and TRBJ1-2, reads GAGVSQSPSNKVTEKGKDVELRCDPISGHTALYWYRQSLGQGLEFLIYFQGNSAPDKSGLPSDRFSAERTGGSVSTLTIQRTQQEDSAVYLCASSPGQGLDYGYTFGSGTRLTVV.

The chain uses TRBV5-1 and TRBJ2-5; TRBD1 matches at 7 bases. V dropped 2 bases and J dropped 6; count of bases not matched to a gene: 13. CDR3 length: 16 amino acids. Germline V lookup: CDR1 SGHRS, CDR2 YFSETQ. CDR3 nucleotide sequence: TGCGCCAGCAGCTTCCTTAACCCCGGGACAGCACAGACCCAGTACTTC. It yields the protein CASSFLNPGTAQTQYF.

Details on this clone: An end of the junction does not agree with germline; a read error may underlie this. The J gene is TRBJ2-5, the V gene TRBV7-7, with TRBD1 as a possible D gene (6 bases). Germline V gives CDR1 SSHAT, CDR2 FNYEAQ (reference sequence). The CDR3 has 16 residues. The CDR3 DNA follows: TGTGCTAGCAGCTTAGCCGGGGCAGGGGAGCTGGAGACCCAGTACTTC. The encoded protein is CASSLAGAGELETQYF.

The chain is built from TRBV5-1 and TRBJ1-5; TRBD1 matches at 9 bases. V gave up 4 bases and J gave up 7 bases; unmatched junction bases: 3. CDR1 and CDR2 (germline): SGHRS, YFSETQ. The CDR3 runs to 13 residues. DNA of the CDR3: TGCGCCAGCAGCACAACAGGGGGCCAGCCCCAGCATTTT. Its protein is CASSTTGGQPQHF. The whole variable domain, remainder taken from reference TRBV5-1 and TRBJ1-5, is KAGVTQTPRYLIKTRGQQVTLSCSPISGHRSVSWYQQTPGQGLQFLFEYFSETQRNKGNFPGRFSGRQFSNSRSEMNVSTLELGDSALYLCASSTTGGQPQHFGDGTRLSIL.

This clone was counted once. This chain joins TRBV6-5 and TRBJ2-3; TRBD2 matches 8 bases. The CDR3 loop spans 16 amino acids. Germline V gives CDR1 MNHEY, CDR2 SVGAGI. After removal of 4 bases from V and 1 base from J, the junction contained 7 bases not matched to a gene. The CDR3 region has the DNA TGTGCCAGCAGTTCCGGGACTAGTCCAGGCACAGATACGCAGTATTTT. Its protein is CASSSGTSPGTDTQYF.

The rearrangement links TRBV7-2 to TRBJ2-1; TRBD2 might be the D (6 bases). This CDR3 is built from 14 residues. Germline values: CDR1 SGHTA, CDR2 FQGNSA. V lost 0 bases, J lost 9 bases, and 12 bases lay in between. The CDR3 spells CASSLAGGGGEQFF. CDR3 nucleotide sequence: TGTGCCAGCAGCTTAGCGGGAGGCGGAGGTGAGCAGTTCTTC.

The CDR3, as DNA: TGTGCCAGCAGTCCAAGAGGAACAGGCTTGCCCGAAAACACTGAAGCTTTCTTT. This translates into CASSPRGTGLPENTEAFF. The rearrangement uses TRBV14 and TRBJ1-1, with D maybe TRBD1 (5 bases). There are 18 residues in the CDR3. Trimming shortened V by 6 bases and J by 2 bases, and 25 bases separated the two germline ends. Looked up from germline, CDR1 is SGHDN and CDR2 is FVKESK. Full variable domain (rest looked up from reference TRBV14 and TRBJ1-1): EAGVTQFPSHSVIEKGQTVTLRCDPISGHDNLYWYRRVMGKEIKFLLHFVKESKQDESGMPNNRFLAERTGGTYSTLKVQPAELEDSGVYFCASSPRGTGLPENTEAFFGQGTRLTVV.

The chain has TRBV7-3 and TRBJ1-3, with D maybe TRBD1 (5 bases). This CDR3 contains 17 residues. The V gene's germline CDR1 is SGHTA and CDR2 FQGTGA. The germline V and J ends were trimmed by 2 bases and 0 bases, with 14 bases remaining between them. The CDR3 region has the DNA TGTGCCAGCAGCTTAGACCTTGGGACTGCCTCTGGAAACACCATATATTTT. Translation: CASSLDLGTASGNTIYF.

The chain joins TRBV28 to TRBJ1-1; 7 positions match TRBD1. CDR3 size: 15 residues. Germline CDR1 MDHEN, CDR2 SYDVKM. The J segment lost 6 bases and the V segment lost 6 bases, leaving 13 bases of the junction unmatched. The CDR3 DNA follows: TGTGCCAGCAGCCGGACAGGCTCCATGGCGGCTGAAGCTTTCTTT. Translating it yields CASSRTGSMAAEAFF.

DNA for the CDR3: TGTGCCAGCAGTACAGGTGTCGCAGATACGCAGTATTTT. This sequence encodes CASSTGVADTQYF. This rearrangement joins TRBV6-1 to TRBJ2-3; possibly TRBD1 for D (5 bases). V was shortened by 5 bases and J by 4 bases, with 10 bases between the two germline ends. The CDR3 contains 13 residues. In germline, CDR1 is MNHNS, CDR2 SASEGT.

The chain employs TRBV28 and TRBJ1-2; 7 bases are a match to TRBD1. There are 14 residues in the CDR3. V shed 5 bases, J shed 4 bases, and the junction held 7 bases outside the gene matches. Germline CDR1 is MDHEN and CDR2 is SYDVKM. The CDR3 protein is CASSPGGQPYGYTF. Here the CDR3 DNA reads TGTGCCAGCAGTCCAGGGGGACAGCCCTATGGCTACACCTTC.

This chain uses TRBV27 with TRBJ2-7; D is perhaps TRBD2 (6 bases). This CDR3 spans 14 amino acids. Trimming removed 5 bases at V and 5 bases at J, with 16 bases between. The germline CDR1 and CDR2 sequences are MNHEY and SMNVEV (reference sequence). In nucleotides, the CDR3 is TGTGCCAGCAGTCGCCTCCGGGGCGGGAACGAGCAGTACTTC. It is translated as CASSRLRGGNEQYF.

The chain employs TRBV4-1 and TRBJ2-7, with 7 bases that match TRBD1. V trimming: 1 base; J trimming: 6 bases; junction bases outside the gene matches: 12. Germline lookup yields CDR1 MGHRA and CDR2 YSYEKL. The CDR3 runs to 16 residues. CDR3 DNA: TGCGCCAGCAGCCAAGGAGGGGGCAGGTGGCTCAGCGAGCAGTACTTC. This gives the protein CASSQGGGRWLSEQYF.

The chain uses TRBV9 and TRBJ1-2; no definite D call. V dropped 4 bases and J dropped 7 bases, with 14 bases sitting between them. CDR1 and CDR2 from the germline V gene are SGDLS and YYNGEE. The CDR3 loop spans 13 amino acids. CDR3 sequence: CASSSRAEGGYTF. CDR3 bases: TGTGCCAGCAGCTCCCGGGCCGAGGGTGGCTACACCTTC.

The chain is built from TRBV5-1 and TRBJ2-3; 10 bases map to TRBD2. The CDR3 has 17 amino acids. CDR1 is SGHRS, CDR2 YFSETQ, per germline. The V gene end was trimmed by 0 bases and the J gene end by 4 bases; junction bases not matched to a gene: 8. The CDR3: CASSLEAGGVTPDTQYF. The DNA of the CDR3 is TGCGCCAGCAGCTTGGAAGCGGGGGGGGTCACCCCAGATACGCAGTATTTT.

This rearrangement joins TRBV28 to TRBJ2-7; 9 bases are a match to TRBD1. This CDR3 region has 15 residues. Trimming at V came to 4 bases and at J to 6 bases, leaving 10 bases not matched to a gene. From germline, CDR1 is MDHEN and CDR2 SYDVKM. The CDR3 DNA follows: TGTGCCAGCAGTTCACAGGGGGCGGGGGTCCGCGAGCAGTACTTC. Translation gives CASSSQGAGVREQYF.